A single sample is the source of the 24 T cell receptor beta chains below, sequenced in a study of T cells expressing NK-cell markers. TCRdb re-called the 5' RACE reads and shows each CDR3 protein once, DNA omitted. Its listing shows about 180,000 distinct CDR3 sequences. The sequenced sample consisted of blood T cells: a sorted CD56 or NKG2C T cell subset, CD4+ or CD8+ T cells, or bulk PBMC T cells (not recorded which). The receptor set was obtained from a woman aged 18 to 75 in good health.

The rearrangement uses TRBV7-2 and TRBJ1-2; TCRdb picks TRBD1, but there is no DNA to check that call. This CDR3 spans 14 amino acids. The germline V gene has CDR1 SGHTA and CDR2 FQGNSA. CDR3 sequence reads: CASSLAWQGDGYTF.

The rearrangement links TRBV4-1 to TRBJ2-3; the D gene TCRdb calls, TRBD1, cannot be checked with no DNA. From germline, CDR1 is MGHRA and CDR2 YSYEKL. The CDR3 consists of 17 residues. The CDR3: CASSQGRGGGSTDTQYF.

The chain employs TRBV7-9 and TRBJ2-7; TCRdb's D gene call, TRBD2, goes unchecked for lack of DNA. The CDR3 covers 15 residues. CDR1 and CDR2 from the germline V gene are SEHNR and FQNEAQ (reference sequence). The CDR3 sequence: CASSAPRGRINEQYF.

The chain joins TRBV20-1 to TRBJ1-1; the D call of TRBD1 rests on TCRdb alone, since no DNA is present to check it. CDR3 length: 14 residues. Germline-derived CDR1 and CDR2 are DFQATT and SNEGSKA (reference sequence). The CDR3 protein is CSASSPGVDTEAFF.

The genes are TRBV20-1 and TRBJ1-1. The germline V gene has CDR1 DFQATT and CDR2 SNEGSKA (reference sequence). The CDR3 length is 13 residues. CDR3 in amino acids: CSARVRANTEAFF.

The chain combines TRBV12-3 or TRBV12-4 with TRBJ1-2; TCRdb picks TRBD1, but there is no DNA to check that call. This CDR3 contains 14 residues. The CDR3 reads CASSQTAGNYGYTF.

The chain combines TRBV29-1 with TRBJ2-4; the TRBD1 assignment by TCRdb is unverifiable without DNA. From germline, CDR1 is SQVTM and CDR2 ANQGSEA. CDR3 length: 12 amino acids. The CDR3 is CSASGGEDIQYF.

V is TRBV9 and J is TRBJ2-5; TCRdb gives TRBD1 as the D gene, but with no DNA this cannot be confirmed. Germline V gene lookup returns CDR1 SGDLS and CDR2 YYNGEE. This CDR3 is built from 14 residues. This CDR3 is CASSVFQGTETQYF.

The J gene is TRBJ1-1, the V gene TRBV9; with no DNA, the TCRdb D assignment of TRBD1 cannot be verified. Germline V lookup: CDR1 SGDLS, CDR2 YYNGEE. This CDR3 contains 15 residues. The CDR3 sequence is CASSAGAGRNTEAFF.

The CDR3 protein is CASSLPFYRVAGELFF. The gene calls are TRBV11-2 and TRBJ2-2; TCRdb names TRBD1, which stays unverified in the absence of DNA. This CDR3 has 16 residues. Germline V gene data show CDR1 as SGHAT and CDR2 as FQNNGV.

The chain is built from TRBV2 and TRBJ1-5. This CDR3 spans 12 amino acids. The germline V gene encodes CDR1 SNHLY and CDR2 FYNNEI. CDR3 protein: CASSEAGQARHF.

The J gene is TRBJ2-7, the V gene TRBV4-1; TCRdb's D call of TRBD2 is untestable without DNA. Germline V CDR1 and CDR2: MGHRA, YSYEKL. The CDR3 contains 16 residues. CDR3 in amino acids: CASSQERGALFYEQYF.

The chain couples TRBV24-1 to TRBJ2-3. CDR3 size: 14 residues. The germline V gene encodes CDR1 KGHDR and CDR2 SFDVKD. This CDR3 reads CATSDSRSTDTQYF.

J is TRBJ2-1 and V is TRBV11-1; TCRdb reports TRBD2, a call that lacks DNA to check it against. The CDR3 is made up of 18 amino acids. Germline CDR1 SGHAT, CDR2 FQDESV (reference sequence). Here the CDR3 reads CASSLVSGGLPYYNEQFF.

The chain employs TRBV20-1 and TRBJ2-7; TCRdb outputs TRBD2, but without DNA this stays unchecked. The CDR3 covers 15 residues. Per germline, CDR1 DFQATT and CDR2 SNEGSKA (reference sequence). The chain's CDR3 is CSATKASSGLGEQYF.

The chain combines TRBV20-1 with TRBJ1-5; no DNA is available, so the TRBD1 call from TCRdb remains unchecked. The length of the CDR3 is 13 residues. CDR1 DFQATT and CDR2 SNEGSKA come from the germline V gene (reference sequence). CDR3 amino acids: CSAGRGEGQPQHF.

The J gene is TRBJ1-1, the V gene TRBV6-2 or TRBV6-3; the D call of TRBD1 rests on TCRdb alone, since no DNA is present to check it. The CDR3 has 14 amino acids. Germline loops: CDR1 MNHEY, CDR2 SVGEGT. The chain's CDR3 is CASSYLGRGTEAFF.

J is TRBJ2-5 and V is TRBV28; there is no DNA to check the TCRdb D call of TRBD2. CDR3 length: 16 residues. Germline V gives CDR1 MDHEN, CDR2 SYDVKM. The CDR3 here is CASFPVGLAGEETQYF. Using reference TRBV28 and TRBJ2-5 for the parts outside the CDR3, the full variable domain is DVKVTQSSRYLVKRTGEKVFLECVQDMDHENMFWYRQDPGLGLRLIYFSYDVKMKEKGDIPEGYSVSREKKERFSLILESASTNQTSMYLCASFPVGLAGEETQYFGPGTRLLVL.

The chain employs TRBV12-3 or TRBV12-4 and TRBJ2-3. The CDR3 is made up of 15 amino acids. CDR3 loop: CASSLDYVSTDTQYF.

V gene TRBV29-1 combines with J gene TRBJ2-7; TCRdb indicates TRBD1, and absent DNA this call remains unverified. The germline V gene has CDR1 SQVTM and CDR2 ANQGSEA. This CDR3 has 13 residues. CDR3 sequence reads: CSVAGTKTGEQYF.

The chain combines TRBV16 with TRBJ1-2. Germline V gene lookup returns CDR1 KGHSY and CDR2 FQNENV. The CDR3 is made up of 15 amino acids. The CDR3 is CASSPIGSANYGYTF.

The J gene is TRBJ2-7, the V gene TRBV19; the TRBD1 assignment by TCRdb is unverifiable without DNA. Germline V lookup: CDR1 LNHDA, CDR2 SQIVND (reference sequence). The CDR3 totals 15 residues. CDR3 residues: CASSTYGQSSYEQYF.

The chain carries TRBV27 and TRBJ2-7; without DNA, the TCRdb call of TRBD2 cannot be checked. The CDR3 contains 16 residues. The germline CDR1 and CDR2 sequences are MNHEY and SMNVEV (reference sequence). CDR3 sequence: CASSLSTSGSNYEQYF.

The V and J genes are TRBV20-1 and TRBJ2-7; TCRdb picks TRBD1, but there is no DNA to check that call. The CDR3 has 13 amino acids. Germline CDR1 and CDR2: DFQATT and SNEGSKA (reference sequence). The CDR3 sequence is CSARTSFPYEQYF.